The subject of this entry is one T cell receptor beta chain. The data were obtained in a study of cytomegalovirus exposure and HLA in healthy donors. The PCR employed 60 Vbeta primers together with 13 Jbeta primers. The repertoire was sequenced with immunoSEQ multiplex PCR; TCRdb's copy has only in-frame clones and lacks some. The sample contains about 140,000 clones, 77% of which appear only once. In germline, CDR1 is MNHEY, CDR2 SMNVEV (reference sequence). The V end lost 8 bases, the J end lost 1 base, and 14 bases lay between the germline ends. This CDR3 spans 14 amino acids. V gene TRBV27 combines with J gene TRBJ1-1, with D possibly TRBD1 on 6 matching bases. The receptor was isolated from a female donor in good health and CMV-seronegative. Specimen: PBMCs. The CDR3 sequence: CASYKGQTNTEAFF. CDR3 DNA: TGTGCCAGCTATAAAGGACAGACGAACACTGAAGCTTTCTTT.